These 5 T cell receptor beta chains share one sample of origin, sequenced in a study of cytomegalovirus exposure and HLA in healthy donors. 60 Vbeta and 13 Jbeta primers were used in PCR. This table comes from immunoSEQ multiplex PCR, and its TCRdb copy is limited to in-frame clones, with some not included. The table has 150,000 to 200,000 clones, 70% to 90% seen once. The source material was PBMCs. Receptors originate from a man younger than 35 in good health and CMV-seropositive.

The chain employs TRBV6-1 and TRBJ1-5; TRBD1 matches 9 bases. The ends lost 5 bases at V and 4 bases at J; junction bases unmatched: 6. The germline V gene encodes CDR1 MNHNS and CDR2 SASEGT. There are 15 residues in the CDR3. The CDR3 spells CASSMAGTGNQPQHF. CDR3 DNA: TGTGCCAGCAGTATGGCCGGGACAGGGAATCAGCCCCAGCATTTT.

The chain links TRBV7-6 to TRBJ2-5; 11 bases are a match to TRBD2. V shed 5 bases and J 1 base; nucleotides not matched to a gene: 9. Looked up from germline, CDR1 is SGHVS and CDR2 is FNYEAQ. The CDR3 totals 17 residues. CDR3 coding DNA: TGTGCCAGCAGCGCAGGCTTGACTAGCGGGATCCAAGAGACCCAGTACTTC. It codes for CASSAGLTSGIQETQYF.

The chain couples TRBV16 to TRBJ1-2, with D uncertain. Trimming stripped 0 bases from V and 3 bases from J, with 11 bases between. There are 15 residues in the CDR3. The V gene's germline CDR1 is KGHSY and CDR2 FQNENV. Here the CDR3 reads CASSQSGGYHYGYTF. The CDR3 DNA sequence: TGTGCCAGCAGCCAATCTGGAGGGTACCACTATGGCTACACCTTC.

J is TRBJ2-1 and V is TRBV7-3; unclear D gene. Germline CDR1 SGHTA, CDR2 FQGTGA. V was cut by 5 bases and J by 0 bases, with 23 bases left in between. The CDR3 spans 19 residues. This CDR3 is CASSPLKSVIQSSYNEQFF. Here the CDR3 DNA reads TGTGCCAGCAGCCCGCTTAAGAGCGTAATCCAGAGCTCCTACAATGAGCAGTTCTTC.

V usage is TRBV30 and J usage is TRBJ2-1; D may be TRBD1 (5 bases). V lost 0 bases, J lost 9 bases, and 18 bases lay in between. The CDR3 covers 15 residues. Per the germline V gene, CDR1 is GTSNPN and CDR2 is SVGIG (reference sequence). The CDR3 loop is CAWSVRGILRREQFF. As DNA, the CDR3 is TGTGCCTGGAGTGTAAGGGGTATTCTGAGGCGTGAGCAGTTCTTC. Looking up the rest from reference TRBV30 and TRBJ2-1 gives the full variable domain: SQTIHQWPATLVQPVGSPLSLECTVEGTSNPNLYWYRQAAGRGLQLLFYSVGIGQISSEVPQNLSASRPQDRQFILSSKKLLLSDSGFYLCAWSVRGILRREQFFGPGTRLTVL.